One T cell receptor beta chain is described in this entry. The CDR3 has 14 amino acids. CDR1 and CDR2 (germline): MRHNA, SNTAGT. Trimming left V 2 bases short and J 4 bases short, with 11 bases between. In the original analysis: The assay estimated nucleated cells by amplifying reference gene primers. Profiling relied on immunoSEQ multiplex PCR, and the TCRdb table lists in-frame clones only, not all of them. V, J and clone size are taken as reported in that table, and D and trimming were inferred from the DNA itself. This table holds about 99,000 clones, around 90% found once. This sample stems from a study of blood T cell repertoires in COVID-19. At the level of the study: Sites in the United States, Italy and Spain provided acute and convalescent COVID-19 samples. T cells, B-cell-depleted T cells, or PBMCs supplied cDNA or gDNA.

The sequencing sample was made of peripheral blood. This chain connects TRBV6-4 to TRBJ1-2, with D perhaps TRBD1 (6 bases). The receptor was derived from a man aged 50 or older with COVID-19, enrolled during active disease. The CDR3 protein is CASSDTQGRYGYTF. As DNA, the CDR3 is TGTGCCAGCAGTGACACACAGGGCCGCTATGGCTACACCTTC.